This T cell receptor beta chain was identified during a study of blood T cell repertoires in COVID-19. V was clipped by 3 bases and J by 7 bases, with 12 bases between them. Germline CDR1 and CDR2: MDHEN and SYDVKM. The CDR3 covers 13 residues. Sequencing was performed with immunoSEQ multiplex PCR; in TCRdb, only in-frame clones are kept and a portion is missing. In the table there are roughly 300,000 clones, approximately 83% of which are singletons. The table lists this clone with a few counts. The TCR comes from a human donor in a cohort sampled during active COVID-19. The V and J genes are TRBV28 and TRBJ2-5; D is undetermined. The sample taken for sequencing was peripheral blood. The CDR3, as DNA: TGTGCCAGCAGTTTCATAAAGCGAGCGACCCAGTACTTC. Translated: CASSFIKRATQYF.